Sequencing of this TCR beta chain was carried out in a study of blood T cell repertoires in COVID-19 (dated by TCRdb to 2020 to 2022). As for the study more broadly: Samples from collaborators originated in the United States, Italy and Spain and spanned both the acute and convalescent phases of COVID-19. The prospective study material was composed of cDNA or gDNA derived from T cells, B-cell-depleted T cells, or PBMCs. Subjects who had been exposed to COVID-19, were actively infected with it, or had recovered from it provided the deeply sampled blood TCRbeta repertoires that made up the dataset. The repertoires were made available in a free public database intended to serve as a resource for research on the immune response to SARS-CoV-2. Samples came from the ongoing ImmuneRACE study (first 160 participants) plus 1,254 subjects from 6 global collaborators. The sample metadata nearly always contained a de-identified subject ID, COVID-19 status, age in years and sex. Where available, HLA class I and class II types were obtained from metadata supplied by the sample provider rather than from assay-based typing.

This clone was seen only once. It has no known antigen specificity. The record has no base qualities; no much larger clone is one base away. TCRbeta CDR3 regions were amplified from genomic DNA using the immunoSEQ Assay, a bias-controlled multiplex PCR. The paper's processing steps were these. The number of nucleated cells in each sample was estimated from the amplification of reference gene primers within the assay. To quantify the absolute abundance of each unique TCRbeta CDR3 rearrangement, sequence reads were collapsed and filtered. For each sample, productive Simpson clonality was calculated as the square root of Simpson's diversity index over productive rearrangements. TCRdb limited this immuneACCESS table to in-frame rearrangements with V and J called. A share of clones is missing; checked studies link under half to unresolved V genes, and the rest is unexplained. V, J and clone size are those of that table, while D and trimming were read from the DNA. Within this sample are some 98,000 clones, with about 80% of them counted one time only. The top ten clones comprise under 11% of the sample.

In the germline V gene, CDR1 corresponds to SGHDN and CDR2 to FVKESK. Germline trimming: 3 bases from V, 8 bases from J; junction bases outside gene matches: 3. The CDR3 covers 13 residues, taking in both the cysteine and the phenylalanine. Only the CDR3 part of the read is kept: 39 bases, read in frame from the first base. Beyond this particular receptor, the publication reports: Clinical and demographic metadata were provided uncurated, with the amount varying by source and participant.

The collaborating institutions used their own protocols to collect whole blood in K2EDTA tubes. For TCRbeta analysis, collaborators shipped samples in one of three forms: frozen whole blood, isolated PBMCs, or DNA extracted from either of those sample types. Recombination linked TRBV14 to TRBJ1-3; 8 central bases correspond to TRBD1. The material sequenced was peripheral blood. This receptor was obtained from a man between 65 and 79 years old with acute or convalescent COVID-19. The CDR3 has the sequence CASSQRQGHTIYF. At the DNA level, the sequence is TGTGCCAGCAGCCAGAGACAGGGGCACACCATATATTTT.